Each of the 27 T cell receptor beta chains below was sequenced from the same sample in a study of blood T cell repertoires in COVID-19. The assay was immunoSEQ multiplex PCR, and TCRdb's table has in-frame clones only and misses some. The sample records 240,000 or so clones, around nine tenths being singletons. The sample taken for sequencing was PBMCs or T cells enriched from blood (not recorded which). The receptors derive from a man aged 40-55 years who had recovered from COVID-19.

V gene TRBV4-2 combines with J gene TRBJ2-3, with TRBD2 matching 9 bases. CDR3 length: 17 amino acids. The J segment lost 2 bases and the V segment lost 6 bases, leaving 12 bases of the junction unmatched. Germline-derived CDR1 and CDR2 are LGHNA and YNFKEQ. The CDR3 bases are TGTGCCAGCAGGCCCAAGACGACTAGCGGTTACACAGATACGCAGTATTTT. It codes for CASRPKTTSGYTDTQYF.

CDR3 in amino acids: CASSEQGLRTDTQYF. The CDR3 DNA reads as TGTGCCAGCAGTGAACAGGGTCTTCGCACAGATACGCAGTATTTT. The chain recombines TRBV2 with TRBJ2-3; weak D call: TRBD1 (5 bases). Germline CDR1 and CDR2: SNHLY and FYNNEI. The CDR3 totals 15 residues. V was cut by 2 bases and J by 1 base, with 10 bases left in between.

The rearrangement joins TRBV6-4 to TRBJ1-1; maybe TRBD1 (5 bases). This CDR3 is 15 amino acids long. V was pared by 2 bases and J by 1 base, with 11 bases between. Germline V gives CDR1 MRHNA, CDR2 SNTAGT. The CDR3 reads CASSDPGQANTEAFF. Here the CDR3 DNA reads TGTGCCAGCAGTGACCCAGGACAAGCGAACACTGAAGCTTTCTTT.

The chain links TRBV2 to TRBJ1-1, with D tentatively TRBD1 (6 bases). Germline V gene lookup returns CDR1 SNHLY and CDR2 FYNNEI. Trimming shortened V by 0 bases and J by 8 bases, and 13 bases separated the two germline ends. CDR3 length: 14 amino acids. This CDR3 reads CASSEAGRGLEAFF. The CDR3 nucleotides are TGTGCCAGCAGTGAAGCGGGAAGGGGGTTAGAAGCTTTCTTT.

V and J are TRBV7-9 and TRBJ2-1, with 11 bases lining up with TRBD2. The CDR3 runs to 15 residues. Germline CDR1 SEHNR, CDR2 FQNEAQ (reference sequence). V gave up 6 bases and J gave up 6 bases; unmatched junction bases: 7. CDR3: CASRKLAGAINEQFF. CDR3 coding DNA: TGTGCCAGCAGGAAACTAGCGGGGGCGATCAATGAGCAGTTCTTC.

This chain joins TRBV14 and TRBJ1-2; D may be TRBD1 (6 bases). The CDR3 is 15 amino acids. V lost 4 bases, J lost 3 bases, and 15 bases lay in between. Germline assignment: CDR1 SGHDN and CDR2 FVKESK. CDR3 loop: CASSLIQGWDYGYTF. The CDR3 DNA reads TGTGCCAGCAGCCTAATACAGGGTTGGGACTATGGCTACACCTTC.

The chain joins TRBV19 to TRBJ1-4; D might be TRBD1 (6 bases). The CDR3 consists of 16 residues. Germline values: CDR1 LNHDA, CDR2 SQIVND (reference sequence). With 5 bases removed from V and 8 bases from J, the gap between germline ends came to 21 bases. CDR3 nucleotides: TGTGCCAGTAGTCCCCGGGTTGTGGGCCAGGGGGAAAAACTGTTTTTT. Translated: CASSPRVVGQGEKLFF.

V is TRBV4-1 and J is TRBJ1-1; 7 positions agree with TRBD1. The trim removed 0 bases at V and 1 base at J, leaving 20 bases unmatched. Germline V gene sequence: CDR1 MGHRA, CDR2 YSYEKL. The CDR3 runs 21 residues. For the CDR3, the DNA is TGCGCCAGCAGCCAAGATCCTCAGGGACAGTTTAGTCTTAGTACGAACACTGAAGCTTTCTTT. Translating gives CASSQDPQGQFSLSTNTEAFF.

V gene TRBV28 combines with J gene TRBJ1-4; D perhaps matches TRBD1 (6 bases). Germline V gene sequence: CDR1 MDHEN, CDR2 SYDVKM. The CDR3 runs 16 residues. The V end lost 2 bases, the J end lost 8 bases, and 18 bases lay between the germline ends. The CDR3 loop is CASSLGRGKGSEKLFF. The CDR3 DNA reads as TGTGCCAGCAGTTTAGGGAGGGGGAAGGGGTCAGAAAAACTGTTTTTT.

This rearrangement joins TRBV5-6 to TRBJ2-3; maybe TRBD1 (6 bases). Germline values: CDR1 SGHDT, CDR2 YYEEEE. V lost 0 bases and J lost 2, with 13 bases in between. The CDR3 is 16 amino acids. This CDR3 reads CASSLGWDTPTDTQYF. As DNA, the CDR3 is TGTGCCAGCAGCTTGGGTTGGGACACCCCCACAGATACGCAGTATTTT.

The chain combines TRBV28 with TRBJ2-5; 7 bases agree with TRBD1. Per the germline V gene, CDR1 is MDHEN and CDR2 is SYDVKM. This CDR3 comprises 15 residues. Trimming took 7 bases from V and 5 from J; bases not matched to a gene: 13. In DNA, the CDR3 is TGTGCCAGCACCATACCGACAGGGTCGTCGGAGACCCAGTACTTC. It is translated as CASTIPTGSSETQYF. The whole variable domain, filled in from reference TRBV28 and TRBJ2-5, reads DVKVTQSSRYLVKRTGEKVFLECVQDMDHENMFWYRQDPGLGLRLIYFSYDVKMKEKGDIPEGYSVSREKKERFSLILESASTNQTSMYLCASTIPTGSSETQYFGPGTRLLVL.

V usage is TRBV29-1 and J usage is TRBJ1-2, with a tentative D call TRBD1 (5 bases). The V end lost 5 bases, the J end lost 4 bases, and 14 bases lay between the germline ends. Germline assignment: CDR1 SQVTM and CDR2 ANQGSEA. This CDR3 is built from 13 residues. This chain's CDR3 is CSVSPGLTYGYTF. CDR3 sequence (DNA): TGCAGCGTTTCTCCAGGGCTAACCTATGGCTACACCTTC.

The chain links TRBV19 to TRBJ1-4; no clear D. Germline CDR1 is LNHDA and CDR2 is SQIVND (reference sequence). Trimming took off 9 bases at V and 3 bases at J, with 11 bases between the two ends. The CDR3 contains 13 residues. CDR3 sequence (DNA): TGTGCCAGCAAACCAGGCTCTAATGAAAAACTGTTTTTT. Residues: CASKPGSNEKLFF. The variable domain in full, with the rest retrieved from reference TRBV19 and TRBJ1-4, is DGGITQSPKYLFRKEGQNVTLSCEQNLNHDAMYWYRQDPGQGLRLIYYSQIVNDFQKGDIAEGYSVSREKKESFPLTVTSAQKNPTAFYLCASKPGSNEKLFFGSGTQLSVL.

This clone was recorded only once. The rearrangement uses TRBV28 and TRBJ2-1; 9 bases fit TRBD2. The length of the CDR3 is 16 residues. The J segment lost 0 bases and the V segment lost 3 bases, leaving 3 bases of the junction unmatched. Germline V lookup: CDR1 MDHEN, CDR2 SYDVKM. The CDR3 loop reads CASSFSGSDSYNEQFF. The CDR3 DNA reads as TGTGCCAGCAGTTTTAGCGGGAGTGACTCCTACAATGAGCAGTTCTTC. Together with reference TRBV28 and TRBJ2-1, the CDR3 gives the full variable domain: DVKVTQSSRYLVKRTGEKVFLECVQDMDHENMFWYRQDPGLGLRLIYFSYDVKMKEKGDIPEGYSVSREKKERFSLILESASTNQTSMYLCASSFSGSDSYNEQFFGPGTRLTVL.

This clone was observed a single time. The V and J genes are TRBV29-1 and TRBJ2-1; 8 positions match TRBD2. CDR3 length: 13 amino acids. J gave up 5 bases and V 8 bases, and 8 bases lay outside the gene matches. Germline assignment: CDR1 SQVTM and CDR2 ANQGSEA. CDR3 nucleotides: TGCAGCTCTGAGCGGGGGATGAACAATGAGCAGTTCTTC. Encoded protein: CSSERGMNNEQFF.

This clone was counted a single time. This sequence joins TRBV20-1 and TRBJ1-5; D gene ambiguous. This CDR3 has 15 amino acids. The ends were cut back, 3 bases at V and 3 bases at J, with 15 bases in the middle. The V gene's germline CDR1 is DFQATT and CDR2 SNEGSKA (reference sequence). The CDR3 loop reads CSASLAVGYNQPQHF. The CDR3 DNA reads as TGCAGTGCTAGTTTAGCGGTGGGGTACAATCAGCCCCAGCATTTT.

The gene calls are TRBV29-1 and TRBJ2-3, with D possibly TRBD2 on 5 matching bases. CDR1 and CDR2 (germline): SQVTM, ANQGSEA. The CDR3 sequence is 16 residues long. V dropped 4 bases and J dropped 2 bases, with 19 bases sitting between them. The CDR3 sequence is CSVVARTYPVTDTQYF. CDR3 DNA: TGCAGCGTTGTAGCAAGGACTTACCCAGTCACAGATACGCAGTATTTT.

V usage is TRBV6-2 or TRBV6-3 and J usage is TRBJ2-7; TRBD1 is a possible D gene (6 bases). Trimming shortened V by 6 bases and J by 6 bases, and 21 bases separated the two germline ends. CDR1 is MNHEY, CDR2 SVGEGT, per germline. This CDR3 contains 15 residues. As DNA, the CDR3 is TGTGCCAGCAGCCTTGGGGGCGCGGGTGGCCCCGAGCAGTACTTC. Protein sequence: CASSLGGAGGPEQYF.

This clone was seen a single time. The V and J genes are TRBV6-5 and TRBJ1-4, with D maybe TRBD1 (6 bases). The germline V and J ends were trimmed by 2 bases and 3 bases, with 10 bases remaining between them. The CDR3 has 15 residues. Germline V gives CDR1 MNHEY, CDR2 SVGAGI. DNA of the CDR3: TGTGCCAGCAGTTACCGAGGGGGAGCTAATGAAAAACTGTTTTTT. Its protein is CASSYRGGANEKLFF.

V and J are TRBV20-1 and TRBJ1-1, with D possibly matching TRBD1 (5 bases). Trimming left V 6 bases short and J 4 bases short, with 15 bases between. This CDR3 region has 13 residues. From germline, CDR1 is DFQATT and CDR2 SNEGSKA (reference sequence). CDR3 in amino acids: CSASIQGSTEAFF. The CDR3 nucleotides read TGCAGTGCGAGTATTCAGGGTAGCACTGAAGCTTTCTTT.

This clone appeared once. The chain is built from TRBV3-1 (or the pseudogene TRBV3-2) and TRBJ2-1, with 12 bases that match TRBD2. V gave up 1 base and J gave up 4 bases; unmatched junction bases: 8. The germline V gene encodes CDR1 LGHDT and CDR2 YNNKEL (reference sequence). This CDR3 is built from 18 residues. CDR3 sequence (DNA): TGTGCCAGCAGCCAAGGGAGTGGGACTAGCGGGTTGTACAATGAGCAGTTCTTC. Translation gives CASSQGSGTSGLYNEQFF.

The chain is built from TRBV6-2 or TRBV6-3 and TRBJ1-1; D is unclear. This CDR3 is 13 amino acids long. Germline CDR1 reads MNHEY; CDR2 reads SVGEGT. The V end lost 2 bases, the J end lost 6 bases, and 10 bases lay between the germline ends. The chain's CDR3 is CASSYRSRAEAFF. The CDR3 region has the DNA TGTGCCAGCAGTTACCGCTCACGCGCTGAAGCTTTCTTT.

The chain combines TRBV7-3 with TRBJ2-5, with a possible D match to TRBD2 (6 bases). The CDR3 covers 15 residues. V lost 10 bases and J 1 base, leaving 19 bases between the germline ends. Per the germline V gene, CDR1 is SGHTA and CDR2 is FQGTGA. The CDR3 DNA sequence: TGTGCCAAAGCAGACCTGGCGGGGCGCCAAGAGACCCAGTACTTC. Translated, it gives CAKADLAGRQETQYF.

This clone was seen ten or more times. The CDR3 here is CASSKEKIDRVEDTEAFF. CDR3 nucleotide sequence: TGTGCCAGCAGCAAAGAAAAGATCGACAGGGTTGAGGACACTGAAGCTTTCTTT. V gene TRBV21-1 combines with J gene TRBJ1-1; the tabulated D call, TRBD1, remains unverified against the DNA. TRBV21-1 is reported as a pseudogene. The CDR3 is 18 amino acids.

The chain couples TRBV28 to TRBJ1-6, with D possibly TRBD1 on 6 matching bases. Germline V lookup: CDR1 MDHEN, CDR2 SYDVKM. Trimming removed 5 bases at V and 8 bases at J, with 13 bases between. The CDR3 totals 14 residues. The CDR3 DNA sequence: TGTGCCAGCAGTCCCACCCGACAGGATTCACCCCTCCACTTT. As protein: CASSPTRQDSPLHF.

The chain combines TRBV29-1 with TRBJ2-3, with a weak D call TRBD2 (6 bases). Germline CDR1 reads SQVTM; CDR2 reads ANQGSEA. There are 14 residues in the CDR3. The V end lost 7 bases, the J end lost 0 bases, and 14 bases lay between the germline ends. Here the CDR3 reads CSGRSGYSTDTQYF. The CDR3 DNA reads TGCAGCGGCCGTAGCGGCTACAGCACAGATACGCAGTATTTT.

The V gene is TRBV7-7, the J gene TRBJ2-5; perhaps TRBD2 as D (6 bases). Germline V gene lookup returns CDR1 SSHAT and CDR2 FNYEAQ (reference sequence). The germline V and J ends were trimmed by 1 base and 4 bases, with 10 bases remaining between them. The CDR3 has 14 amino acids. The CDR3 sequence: CASSLDQAGETQYF. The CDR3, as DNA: TGTGCCAGCAGCTTAGACCAAGCGGGAGAGACCCAGTACTTC.